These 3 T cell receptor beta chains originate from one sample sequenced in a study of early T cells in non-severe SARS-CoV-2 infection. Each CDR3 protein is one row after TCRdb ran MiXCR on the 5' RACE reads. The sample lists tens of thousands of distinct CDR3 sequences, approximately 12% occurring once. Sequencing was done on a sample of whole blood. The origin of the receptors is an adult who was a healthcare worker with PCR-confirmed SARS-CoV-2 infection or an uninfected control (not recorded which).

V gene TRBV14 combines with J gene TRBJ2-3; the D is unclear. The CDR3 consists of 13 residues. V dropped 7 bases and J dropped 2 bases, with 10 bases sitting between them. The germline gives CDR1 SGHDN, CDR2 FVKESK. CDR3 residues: CASTVNPTDTQYF. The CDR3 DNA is TGTGCCAGCACCGTCAACCCCACAGATACGCAGTATTTT. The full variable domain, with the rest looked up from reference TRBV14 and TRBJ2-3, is EAGVTQFPSHSVIEKGQTVTLRCDPISGHDNLYWYRRVMGKEIKFLLHFVKESKQDESGMPNNRFLAERTGGTYSTLKVQPAELEDSGVYFCASTVNPTDTQYFGPGTRLTVL.

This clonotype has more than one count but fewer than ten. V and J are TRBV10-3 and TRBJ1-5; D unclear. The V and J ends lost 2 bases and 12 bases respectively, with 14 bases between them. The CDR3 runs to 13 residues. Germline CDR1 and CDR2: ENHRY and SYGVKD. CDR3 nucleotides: TGTGCCATCAGTGAGGCAGCTCGGCGGCTCCAGCATTTT. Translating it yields CAISEAARRLQHF.

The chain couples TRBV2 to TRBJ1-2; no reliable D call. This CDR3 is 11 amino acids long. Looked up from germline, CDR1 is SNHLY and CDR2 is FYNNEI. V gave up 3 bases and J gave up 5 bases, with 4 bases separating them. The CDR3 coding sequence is TGTGCCAGCAGTGATCTATATGGCTACACCTTC. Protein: CASSDLYGYTF.